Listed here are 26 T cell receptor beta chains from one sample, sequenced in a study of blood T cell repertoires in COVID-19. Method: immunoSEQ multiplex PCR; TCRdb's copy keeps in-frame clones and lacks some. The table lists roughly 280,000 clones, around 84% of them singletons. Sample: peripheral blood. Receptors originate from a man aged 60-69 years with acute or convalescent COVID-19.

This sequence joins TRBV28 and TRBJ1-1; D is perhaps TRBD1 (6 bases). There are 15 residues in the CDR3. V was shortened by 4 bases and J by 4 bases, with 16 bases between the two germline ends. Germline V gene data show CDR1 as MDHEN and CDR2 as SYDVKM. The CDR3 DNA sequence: TGTGCCAGCAGTTCAGGGGTAGGGTTCAGCACTGAAGCTTTCTTT. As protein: CASSSGVGFSTEAFF.

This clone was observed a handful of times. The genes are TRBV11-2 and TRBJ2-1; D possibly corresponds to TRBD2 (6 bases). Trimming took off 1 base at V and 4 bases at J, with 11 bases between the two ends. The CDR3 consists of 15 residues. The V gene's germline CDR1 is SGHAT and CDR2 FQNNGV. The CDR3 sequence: CASSLVRGSYNEQFF. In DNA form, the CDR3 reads TGTGCCAGCAGCTTAGTCCGGGGGAGTTACAATGAGCAGTTCTTC. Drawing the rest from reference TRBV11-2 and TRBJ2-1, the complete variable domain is EAGVAQSPRYKIIEKRQSVAFWCNPISGHATLYWYQQILGQGPKLLIQFQNNGVVDDSQLPKDRFSAERLKGVDSTLKIQPAKLEDSAVYLCASSLVRGSYNEQFFGPGTRLTVL.

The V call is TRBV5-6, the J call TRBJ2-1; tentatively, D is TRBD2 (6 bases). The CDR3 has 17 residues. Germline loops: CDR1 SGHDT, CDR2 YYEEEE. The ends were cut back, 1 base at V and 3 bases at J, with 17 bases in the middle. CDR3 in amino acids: CASSLRRLGAFYNEQFF. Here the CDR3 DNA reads TGTGCCAGCAGCTTGAGGAGACTAGGGGCCTTCTACAATGAGCAGTTCTTC.

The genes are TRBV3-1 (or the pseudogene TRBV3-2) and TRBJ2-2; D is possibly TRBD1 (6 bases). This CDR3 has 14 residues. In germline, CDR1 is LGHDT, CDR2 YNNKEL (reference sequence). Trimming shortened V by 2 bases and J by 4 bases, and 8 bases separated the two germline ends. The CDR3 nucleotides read TGTGCCAGCAGCCAAATAGGGGGCACCGGGGAGCTGTTTTTT. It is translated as CASSQIGGTGELFF.

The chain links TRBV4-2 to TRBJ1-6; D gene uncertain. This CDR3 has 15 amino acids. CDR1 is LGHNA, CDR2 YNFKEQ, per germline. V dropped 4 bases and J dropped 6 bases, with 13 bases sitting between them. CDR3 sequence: CASSPLAGVNSPLHF. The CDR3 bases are TGTGCCAGCAGCCCCCTCGCCGGGGTTAATTCACCCCTCCACTTT.

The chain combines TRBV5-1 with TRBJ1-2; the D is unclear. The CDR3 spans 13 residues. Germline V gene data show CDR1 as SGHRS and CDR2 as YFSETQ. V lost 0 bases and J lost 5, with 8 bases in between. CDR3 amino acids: CASSLDSTYGYTF. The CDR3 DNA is TGCGCCAGCAGCTTGGACAGTACTTATGGCTACACCTTC.

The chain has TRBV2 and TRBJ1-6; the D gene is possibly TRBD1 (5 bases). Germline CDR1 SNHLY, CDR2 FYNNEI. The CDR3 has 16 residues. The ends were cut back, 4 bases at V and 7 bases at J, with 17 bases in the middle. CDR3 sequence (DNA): TGTGCCAGCAGTGGAGTTAGGTCGGGGGGAAATTCACCCCTCCACTTT. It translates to CASSGVRSGGNSPLHF.

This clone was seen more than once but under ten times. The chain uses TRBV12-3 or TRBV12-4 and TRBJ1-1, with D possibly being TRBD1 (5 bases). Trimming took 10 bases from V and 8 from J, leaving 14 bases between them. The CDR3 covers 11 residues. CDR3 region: CAIIWGGEAFF. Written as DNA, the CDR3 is TGTGCCATCATTTGGGGGGGGGAAGCTTTCTTT.

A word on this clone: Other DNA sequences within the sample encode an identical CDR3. CDR3 loop: CASSLGQGGGYTF. The CDR3, as DNA: TGTGCCAGCAGCTTGGGACAGGGGGGTGGCTACACCTTC. This chain links TRBV7-3 with TRBJ1-2; 11 positions agree with TRBD1. Germline V lookup: CDR1 SGHTA, CDR2 FQGTGA. V shed 3 bases, J shed 7 bases, and the junction held 1 base outside the gene matches. This CDR3 has 13 amino acids. Complete variable domain (other parts from reference TRBV7-3 and TRBJ1-2): GAGVSQTPSNKVTEKGKYVELRCDPISGHTALYWYRQSLGQGPEFLIYFQGTGAADDSGLPNDRFFAVRPEGSVSTLKIQRTERGDSAVYLCASSLGQGGGYTFGSGTRLTVV.

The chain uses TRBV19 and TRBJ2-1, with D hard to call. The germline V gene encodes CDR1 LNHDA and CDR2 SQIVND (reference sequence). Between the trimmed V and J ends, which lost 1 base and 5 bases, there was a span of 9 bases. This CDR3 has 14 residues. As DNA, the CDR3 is TGTGCCAGTAGTATAGTCCCCATCAACAATGAGCAGTTCTTC. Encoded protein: CASSIVPINNEQFF.

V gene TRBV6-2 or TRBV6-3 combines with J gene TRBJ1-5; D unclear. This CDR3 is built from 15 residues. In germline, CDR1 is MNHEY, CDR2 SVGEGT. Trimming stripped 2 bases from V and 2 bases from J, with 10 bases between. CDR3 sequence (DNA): TGTGCCAGCAGTTACCGAGGTCGGGGCAATCAGCCCCAGCATTTT. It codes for CASSYRGRGNQPQHF.

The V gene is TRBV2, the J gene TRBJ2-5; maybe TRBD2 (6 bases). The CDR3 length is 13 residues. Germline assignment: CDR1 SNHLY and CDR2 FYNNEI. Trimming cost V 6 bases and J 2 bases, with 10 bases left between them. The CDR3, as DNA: TGTGCCAGCAGGCGGGACTTACAAGAGACCCAGTACTTC. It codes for CASRRDLQETQYF.

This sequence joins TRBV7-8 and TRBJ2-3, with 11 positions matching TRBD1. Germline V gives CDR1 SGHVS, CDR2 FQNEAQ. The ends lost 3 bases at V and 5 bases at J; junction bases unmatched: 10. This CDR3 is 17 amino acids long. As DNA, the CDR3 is TGTGCCAGCAGCTTGAGACCGGGACAGGGGGGATTAGATACGCAGTATTTT. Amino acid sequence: CASSLRPGQGGLDTQYF.

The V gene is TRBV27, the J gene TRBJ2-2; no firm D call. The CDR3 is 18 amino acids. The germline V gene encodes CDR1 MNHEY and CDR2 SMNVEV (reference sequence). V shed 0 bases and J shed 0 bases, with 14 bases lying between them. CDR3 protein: CASSLSISTYSNTGELFF. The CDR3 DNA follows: TGTGCCAGCAGTTTATCGATATCTACCTACTCGAACACCGGGGAGCTGTTTTTT.

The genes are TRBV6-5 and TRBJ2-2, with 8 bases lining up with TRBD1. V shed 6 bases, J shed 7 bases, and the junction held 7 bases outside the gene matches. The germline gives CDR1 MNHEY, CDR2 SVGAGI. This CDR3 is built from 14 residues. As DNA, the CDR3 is TGTGCCAGCAGAGCACAGGGGGGTGGCGGGGAGCTGTTTTTT. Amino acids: CASRAQGGGGELFF.

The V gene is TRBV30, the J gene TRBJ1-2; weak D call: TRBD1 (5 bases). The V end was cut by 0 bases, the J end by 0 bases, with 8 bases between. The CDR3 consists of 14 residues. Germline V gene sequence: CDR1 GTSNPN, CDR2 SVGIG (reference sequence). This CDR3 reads CAWSVKGPNYGYTF. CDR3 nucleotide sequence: TGTGCCTGGAGTGTAAAGGGGCCTAACTATGGCTACACCTTC.

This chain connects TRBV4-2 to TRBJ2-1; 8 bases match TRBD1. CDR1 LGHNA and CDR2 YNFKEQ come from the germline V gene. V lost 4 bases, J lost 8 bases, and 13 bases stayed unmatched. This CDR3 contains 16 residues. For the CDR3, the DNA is TGTGCCAGCAGCCCTAATCGGCAGGGGGCGGATTATGAGCAGTTCTTC. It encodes CASSPNRQGADYEQFF.

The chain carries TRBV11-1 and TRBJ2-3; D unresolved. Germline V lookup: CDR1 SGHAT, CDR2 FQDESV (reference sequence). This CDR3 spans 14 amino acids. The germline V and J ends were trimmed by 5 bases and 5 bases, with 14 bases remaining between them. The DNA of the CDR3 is TGTGCCAGCAGCCAAGGAGCCCTGGAAGATACGCAGTATTTT. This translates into CASSQGALEDTQYF.

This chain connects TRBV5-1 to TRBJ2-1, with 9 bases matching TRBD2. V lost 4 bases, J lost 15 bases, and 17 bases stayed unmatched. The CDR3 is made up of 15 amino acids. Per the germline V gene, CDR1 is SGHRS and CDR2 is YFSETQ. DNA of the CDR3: TGCGCCAGCAGCCAGATCGATGTCGAGACTAGCGGAGGGTTCTTC. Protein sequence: CASSQIDVETSGGFF. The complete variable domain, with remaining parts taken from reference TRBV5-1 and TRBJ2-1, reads KAGVTQTPRYLIKTRGQQVTLSCSPISGHRSVSWYQQTPGQGLQFLFEYFSETQRNKGNFPGRFSGRQFSNSRSEMNVSTLELGDSALYLCASSQIDVETSGGFFGPGTRLTVL.

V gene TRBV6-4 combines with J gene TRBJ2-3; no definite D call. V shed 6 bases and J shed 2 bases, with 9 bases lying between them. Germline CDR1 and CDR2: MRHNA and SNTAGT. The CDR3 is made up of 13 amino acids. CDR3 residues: CASSVWHTDTQYF. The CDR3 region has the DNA TGTGCCAGCAGCGTGTGGCACACAGATACGCAGTATTTT.

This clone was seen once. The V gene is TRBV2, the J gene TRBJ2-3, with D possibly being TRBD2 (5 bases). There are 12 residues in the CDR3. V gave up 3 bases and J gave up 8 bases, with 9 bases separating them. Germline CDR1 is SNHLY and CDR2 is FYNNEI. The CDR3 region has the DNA TGTGCCAGCAGTGAGGGAGTGGGTACGCAGTATTTT. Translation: CASSEGVGTQYF.

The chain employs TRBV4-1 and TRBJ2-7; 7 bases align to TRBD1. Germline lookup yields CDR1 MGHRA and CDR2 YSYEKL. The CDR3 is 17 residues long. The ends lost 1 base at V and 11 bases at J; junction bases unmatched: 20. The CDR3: CASSQGGDRDSRRLKYF. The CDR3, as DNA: TGCGCCAGCAGCCAAGGGGGCGACCGGGACAGCCGACGGTTGAAGTACTTC.

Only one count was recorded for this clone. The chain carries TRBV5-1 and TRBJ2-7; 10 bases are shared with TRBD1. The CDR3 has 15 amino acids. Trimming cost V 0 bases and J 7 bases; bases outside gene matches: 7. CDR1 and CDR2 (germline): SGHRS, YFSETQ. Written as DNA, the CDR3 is TGCGCCAGCAGCTTGGAAGACAGGGGGCCGGGGGAGCAGTACTTC. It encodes CASSLEDRGPGEQYF.

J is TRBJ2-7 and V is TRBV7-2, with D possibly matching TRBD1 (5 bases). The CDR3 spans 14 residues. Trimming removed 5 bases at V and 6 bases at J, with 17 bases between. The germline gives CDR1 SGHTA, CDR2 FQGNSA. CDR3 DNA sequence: TGTGCCAGCAGCCACTTGGATGGGGCTAGCGAGCAGTACTTC. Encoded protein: CASSHLDGASEQYF.

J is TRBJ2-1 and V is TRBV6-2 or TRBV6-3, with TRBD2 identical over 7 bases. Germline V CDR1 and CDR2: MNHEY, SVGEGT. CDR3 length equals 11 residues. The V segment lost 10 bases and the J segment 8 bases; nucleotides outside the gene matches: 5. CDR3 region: CATSGAHEQFF. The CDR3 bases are TGTGCCACCAGCGGGGCCCATGAGCAGTTCTTC.

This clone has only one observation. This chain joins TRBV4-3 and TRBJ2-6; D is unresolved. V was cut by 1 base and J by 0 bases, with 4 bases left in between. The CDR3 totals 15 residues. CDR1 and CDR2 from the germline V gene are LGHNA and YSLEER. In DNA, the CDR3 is TGCGCCAGCAGCCAAGGCGGCTCTGGGGCCAACGTCCTGACTTTC. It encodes CASSQGGSGANVLTF.